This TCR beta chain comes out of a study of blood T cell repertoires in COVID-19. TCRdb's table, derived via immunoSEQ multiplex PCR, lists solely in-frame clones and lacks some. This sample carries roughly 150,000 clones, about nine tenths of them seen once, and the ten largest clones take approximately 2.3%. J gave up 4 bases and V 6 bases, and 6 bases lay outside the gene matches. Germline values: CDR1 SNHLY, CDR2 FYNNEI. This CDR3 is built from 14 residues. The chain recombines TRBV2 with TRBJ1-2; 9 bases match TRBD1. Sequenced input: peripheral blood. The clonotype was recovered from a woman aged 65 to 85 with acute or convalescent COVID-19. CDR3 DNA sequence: TGTGCCAGCAGACCGGACAGGGGCGCCTATGGCTACACCTTC. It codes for CASRPDRGAYGYTF.